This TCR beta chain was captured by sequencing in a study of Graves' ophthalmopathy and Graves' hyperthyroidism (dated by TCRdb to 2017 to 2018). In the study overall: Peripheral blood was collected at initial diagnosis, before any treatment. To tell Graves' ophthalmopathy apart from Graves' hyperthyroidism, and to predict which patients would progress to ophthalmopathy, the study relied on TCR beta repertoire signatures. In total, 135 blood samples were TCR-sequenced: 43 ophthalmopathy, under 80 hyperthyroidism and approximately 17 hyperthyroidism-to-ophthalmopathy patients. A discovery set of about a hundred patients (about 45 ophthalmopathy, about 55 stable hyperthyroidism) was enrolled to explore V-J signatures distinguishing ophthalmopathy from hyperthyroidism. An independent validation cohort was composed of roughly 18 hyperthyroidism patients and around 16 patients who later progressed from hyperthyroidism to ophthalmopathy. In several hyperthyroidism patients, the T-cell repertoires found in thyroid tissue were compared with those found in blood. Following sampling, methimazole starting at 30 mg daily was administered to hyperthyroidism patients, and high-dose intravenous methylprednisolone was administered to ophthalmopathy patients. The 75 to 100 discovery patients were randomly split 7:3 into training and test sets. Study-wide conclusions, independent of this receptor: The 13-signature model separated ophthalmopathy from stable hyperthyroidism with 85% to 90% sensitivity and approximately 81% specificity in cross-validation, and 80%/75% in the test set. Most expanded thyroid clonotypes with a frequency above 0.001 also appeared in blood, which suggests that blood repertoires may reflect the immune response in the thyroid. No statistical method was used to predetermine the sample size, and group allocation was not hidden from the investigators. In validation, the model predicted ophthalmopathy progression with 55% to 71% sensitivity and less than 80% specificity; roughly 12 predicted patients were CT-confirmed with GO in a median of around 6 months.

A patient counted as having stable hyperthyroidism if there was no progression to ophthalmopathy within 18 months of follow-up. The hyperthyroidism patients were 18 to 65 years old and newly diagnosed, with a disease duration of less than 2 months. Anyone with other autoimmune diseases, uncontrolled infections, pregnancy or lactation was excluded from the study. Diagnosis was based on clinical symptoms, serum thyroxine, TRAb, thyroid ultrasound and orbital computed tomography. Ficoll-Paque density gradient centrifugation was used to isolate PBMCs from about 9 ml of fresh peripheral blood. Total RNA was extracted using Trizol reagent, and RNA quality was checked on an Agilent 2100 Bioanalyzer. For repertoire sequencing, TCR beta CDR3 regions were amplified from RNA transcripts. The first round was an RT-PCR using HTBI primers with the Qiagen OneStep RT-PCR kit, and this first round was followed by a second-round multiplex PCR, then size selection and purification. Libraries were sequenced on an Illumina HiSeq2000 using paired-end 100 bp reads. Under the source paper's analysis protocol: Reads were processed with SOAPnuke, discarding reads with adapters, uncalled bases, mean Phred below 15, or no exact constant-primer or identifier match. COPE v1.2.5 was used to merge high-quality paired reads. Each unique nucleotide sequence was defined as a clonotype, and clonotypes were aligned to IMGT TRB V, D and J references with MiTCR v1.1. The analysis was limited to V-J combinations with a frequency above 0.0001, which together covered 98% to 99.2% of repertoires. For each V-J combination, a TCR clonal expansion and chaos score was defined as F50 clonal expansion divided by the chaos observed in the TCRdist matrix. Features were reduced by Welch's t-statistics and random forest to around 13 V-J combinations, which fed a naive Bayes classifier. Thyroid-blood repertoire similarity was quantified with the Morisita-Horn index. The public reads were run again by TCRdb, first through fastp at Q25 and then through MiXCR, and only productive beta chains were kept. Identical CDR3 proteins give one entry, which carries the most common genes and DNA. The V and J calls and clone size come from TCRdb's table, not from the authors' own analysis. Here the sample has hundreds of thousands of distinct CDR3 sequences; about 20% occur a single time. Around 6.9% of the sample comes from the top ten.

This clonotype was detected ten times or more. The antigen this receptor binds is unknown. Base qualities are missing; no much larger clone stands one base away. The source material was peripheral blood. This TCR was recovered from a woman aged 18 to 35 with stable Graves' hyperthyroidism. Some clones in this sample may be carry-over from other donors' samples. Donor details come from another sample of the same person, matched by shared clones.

The CDR3 loop reads CASSELGGLEAFF. The nucleotide sequence reads TGTGCCAGCAGTGAATTGGGGGGCTTGGAAGCTTTCTTT. This receptor chain uses TRBV25-1 and TRBJ1-1; TRBD1 could be the D gene, as 6 bases match. CDR1 and CDR2, looked up from the germline V gene, are MGHDK and SYGVNS. The CDR3 contains 13 residues, cysteine and phenylalanine counted. Of the read, only the CDR3 DNA is kept; its 39 bases are in frame from base 1. At the junction V is shortened by 1 base and J by 8 bases, with 11 bases in between.